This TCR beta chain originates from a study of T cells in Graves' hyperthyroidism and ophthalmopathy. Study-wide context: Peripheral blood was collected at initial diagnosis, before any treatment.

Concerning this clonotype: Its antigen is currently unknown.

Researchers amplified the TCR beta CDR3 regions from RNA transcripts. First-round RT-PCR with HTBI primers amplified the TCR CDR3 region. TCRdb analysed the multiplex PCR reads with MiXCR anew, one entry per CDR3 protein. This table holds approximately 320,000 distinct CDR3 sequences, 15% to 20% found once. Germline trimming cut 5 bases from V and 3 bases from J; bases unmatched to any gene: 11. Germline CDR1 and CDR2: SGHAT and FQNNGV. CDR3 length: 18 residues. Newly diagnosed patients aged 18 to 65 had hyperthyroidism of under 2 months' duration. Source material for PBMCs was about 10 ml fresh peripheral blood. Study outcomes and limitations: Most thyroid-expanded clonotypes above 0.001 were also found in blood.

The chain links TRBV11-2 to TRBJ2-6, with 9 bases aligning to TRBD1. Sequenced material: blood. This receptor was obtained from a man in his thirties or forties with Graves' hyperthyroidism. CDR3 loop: CASSPGDRVSSGANVLTF. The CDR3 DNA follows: TGTGCCAGCAGCCCCGGGGACAGGGTCTCAAGTGGGGCCAACGTCCTGACTTTC. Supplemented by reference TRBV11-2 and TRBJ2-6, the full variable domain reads EAGVAQSPRYKIIEKRQSVAFWCNPISGHATLYWYQQILGQGPKLLIQFQNNGVVDDSQLPKDRFSAERLKGVDSTLKIQPAKLEDSAVYLCASSPGDRVSSGANVLTFGAGSRLTVL.